This entry lists 21 T cell receptor beta chains sequenced from one sample in a study of control samples from healthy donors and cancer patients (dated by TCRdb to 2018 to 2021). Library method: the immunoSEQ multiplex PCR assay. Drawn from immuneACCESS, this table holds only the in-frame rearrangements with V and J called that TCRdb kept. Clones are partly lost; checked studies trace under half to an unresolved V gene and leave the rest unexplained. This sample is represented by approximately 150,000 clones; approximately 96% of them were singletons. The leading ten clones occupy under 1.2% of the sample. The sample taken for sequencing was blood. Every receptor here comes from a young woman in good health.

This chain connects TRBV5-6 to TRBJ2-5; D is ambiguous. Germline V gives CDR1 SGHDT, CDR2 YYEEEE. The germline V and J ends were trimmed by 2 bases and 2 bases, with 13 bases remaining between them. This CDR3 is 15 amino acids long. The CDR3 region has the DNA TGTGCCAGCAGCTTAGGTCAGGTGGGGCAAGAGACCCAGTACTTC. Translation: CASSLGQVGQETQYF.

The genes are TRBV30 and TRBJ2-7; D may correspond to TRBD1 or TRBD2 (6 bases each). CDR1 GTSNPN and CDR2 SVGIG come from the germline V gene (reference sequence). This CDR3 region has 15 residues. Between the trimmed V and J ends, which lost 4 bases and 3 bases, there was a span of 19 bases. The CDR3, as DNA: TGTGCCTGGAAAGTCGGGGGCCTCATAAACTACGAGCAGTACTTC. It yields the protein CAWKVGGLINYEQYF.

In its sample, this clone was seen once. The rearrangement links TRBV15 to TRBJ2-5; 9 bases match TRBD2. Germline CDR1 and CDR2: LNHNV and YYDKDF (reference sequence). The CDR3 runs 16 residues. V gave up 0 bases and J gave up 10 bases; unmatched junction bases: 12. CDR3 loop: CATSREPGAGGDDQYF. The CDR3 DNA reads as TGTGCCACCAGCAGAGAGCCGGGGGCGGGAGGGGATGACCAGTACTTC.

V usage is TRBV5-4 and J usage is TRBJ1-1; D uncertain. The CDR3 length is 15 residues. V lost 5 bases, J lost 1 base, and 15 bases lay in between. Germline assignment: CDR1 SGHNT and CDR2 YYREEE (reference sequence). In nucleotides, the CDR3 is TGTGCCAGCAGTCCTGAAAGCACGGGGAACACTGAAGCTTTCTTT. This sequence encodes CASSPESTGNTEAFF.

Written as DNA, the CDR3 is TGTGCCAGCAGTGGGAGGGGACAGGTGAGCTCCTACGAGCAGTACTTC. Its protein is CASSGRGQVSSYEQYF. This chain links TRBV2 with TRBJ2-7; the match to TRBD1 covers 8 bases. The CDR3 has 16 amino acids. Germline V gives CDR1 SNHLY, CDR2 FYNNEI. J was trimmed by 0 bases and V by 4 bases; bases with no gene match: 8.

The rearrangement joins TRBV24-1 to TRBJ2-5; no reliable D call. V was cut by 2 bases and J by 7 bases, with 10 bases left in between. The CDR3 spans 13 residues. Germline lookup yields CDR1 KGHDR and CDR2 SFDVKD. CDR3 nucleotide sequence: TGTGCCACCAGTGATTATCCCGCCGGGACCCAGTACTTC. Encoded protein: CATSDYPAGTQYF.

The chain is built from TRBV7-6 and TRBJ2-2; 11 bases are a match to TRBD1. J was trimmed by 6 bases and V by 5 bases; bases with no gene match: 8. Per the germline V gene, CDR1 is SGHVS and CDR2 is FNYEAQ. This CDR3 spans 16 amino acids. The CDR3 here is CASSARTGGRPGELFF. As DNA, the CDR3 is TGTGCCAGCAGCGCAAGGACAGGGGGCCGACCCGGGGAGCTGTTTTTT.

The table lists this clone with a count of one. V is TRBV2 and J is TRBJ2-2, with 10 bases matching TRBD1. The V and J ends lost 8 bases and 4 bases, in that order; junction bases with no gene match: 10. This CDR3 has 16 residues. The V gene's germline CDR1 is SNHLY and CDR2 FYNNEI. The CDR3 region is CASRLAGQGFTGELFF. The CDR3 region has the DNA TGTGCCAGCCGACTTGCGGGACAGGGGTTCACCGGGGAGCTGTTTTTT.

This chain joins TRBV7-9 and TRBJ2-1; D perhaps matches TRBD1 (5 bases). Germline V CDR1 and CDR2: SEHNR, FQNEAQ (reference sequence). The CDR3 totals 14 residues. The V gene lost 5 bases and the J gene lost 1 base, with 9 bases spanning the gap. The DNA for the CDR3 is TGTGCCAGCAGCCCCAGACAGTCCTACAATGAGCAGTTCTTC. Residues: CASSPRQSYNEQFF.

The rearrangement joins TRBV6-4 to TRBJ1-4; 10 nucleotides line up with TRBD1. Germline V gives CDR1 MRHNA, CDR2 SNTAGT. The V gene end was trimmed by 6 bases and the J gene end by 5 bases; junction bases not matched to a gene: 15. CDR3 length: 18 amino acids. The DNA of the CDR3 is TGTGCCAGCAGCCTACCCGACAGGGGGCGAATCTCAAATGAAAAACTGTTTTTT. Translation gives CASSLPDRGRISNEKLFF.

This chain links TRBV5-4 with TRBJ2-5; D tentatively reads TRBD1 or TRBD2 (5 bases each). V lost 0 bases, J lost 3 bases, and 12 bases lay in between. The germline CDR1 and CDR2 sequences are SGHNT and YYREEE (reference sequence). The CDR3 covers 15 residues. CDR3 nucleotides: TGTGCCAGCAGCTTGGTCGGGACGGGAAAAGAGACCCAGTACTTC. This translates into CASSLVGTGKETQYF.

The chain joins TRBV28 to TRBJ2-7; D gene unclear. V lost 7 bases and J lost 2, with 12 bases in between. The CDR3 runs to 13 residues. The germline V gene encodes CDR1 MDHEN and CDR2 SYDVKM. This CDR3 reads CASMPLNPYEQYF. The DNA of the CDR3 is TGTGCCAGCATGCCCCTTAACCCCTACGAGCAGTACTTC.

The chain joins TRBV6-5 to TRBJ1-3, with D unresolved. CDR3 length: 13 residues. Per the germline V gene, CDR1 is MNHEY and CDR2 is SVGAGI. V shed 6 bases and J shed 2 bases, with 8 bases lying between them. The CDR3 bases are TGTGCCAGCAGCTCCGATACTGGAAACACCATATATTTT. It yields the protein CASSSDTGNTIYF.

V gene TRBV28 combines with J gene TRBJ2-1; D not certain. The CDR3 covers 15 residues. Per the germline V gene, CDR1 is MDHEN and CDR2 is SYDVKM. Trimming cost V 3 bases and J 2 bases, with 11 bases left between them. Here the CDR3 reads CASSFRRLPYNEQFF. For the CDR3, the DNA is TGTGCCAGCAGTTTCAGGCGCCTTCCCTACAATGAGCAGTTCTTC.

The chain is built from TRBV28 and TRBJ1-1; D is unresolved. CDR3 length: 14 amino acids. V lost 3 bases and J 0 bases, leaving 8 bases between the germline ends. Germline loops: CDR1 MDHEN, CDR2 SYDVKM. CDR3 amino acids: CASSFGPMNTEAFF. The CDR3 coding sequence is TGTGCCAGCAGTTTCGGGCCAATGAACACTGAAGCTTTCTTT.

The chain uses TRBV3-1 (or the pseudogene TRBV3-2) and TRBJ1-6; D call uncertain. Germline lookup yields CDR1 LGHDT and CDR2 YNNKEL (reference sequence). The CDR3 is 16 residues long. Deletions cut 5 bases from V and 8 bases from J, with 19 bases between. The CDR3 reads CASSEKSHRPDSPLHF. CDR3 nucleotide sequence: TGTGCCAGCAGCGAAAAGTCACACCGTCCGGATTCACCCCTCCACTTT.

The V and J genes are TRBV6-5 and TRBJ2-7; 9 bases are a match to TRBD2. This CDR3 spans 13 amino acids. The junction had 9 bases not matched to a gene; V was cut back by 7 bases and J by 8 bases. Germline CDR1 is MNHEY and CDR2 is SVGAGI. CDR3 nucleotide sequence: TGTGCCAGCATTCCACTAGCGGGCGTTCAGCAGTACTTC. It specifies CASIPLAGVQQYF.

DNA for the CDR3: TGTGCCAGCAGTTCCGGACTAGCGGGAGGGAGAAGAACAGATACGCAGTATTTT. This translates into CASSSGLAGGRRTDTQYF. This chain links TRBV2 with TRBJ2-3, with TRBD2 matching 15 bases. Germline CDR1 SNHLY, CDR2 FYNNEI. The CDR3 has 18 residues. The V segment lost 5 bases and the J segment 3 bases; nucleotides outside the gene matches: 9.

Notes on this clone: A read error may account for a junction end that differs from germline. The chain has TRBV7-2 and TRBJ2-1; D may be TRBD2 (5 bases). The germline CDR1 and CDR2 sequences are SGHTA and FQGNSA. There are 14 residues in the CDR3. The CDR3 DNA is TGTGCCAGCAGCTTACCTCAGATAACTAGTTCTGAGATCTTC. This codes for CASSLPQITSSEIF.

This clone was seen once. The DNA for the CDR3 is TGCGCCAGCAGCTTGGGTGGACAGGTCCCCCGTAGTGCTGAAGCTTTCTTT. It yields the protein CASSLGGQVPRSAEAFF. The gene calls are TRBV5-1 and TRBJ1-1; 7 bases align to TRBD1. Germline V gives CDR1 SGHRS, CDR2 YFSETQ. The V and J ends lost 0 bases and 6 bases, in that order; junction bases with no gene match: 14. The CDR3 is 17 amino acids.

The chain uses TRBV5-4 and TRBJ2-2; D might be TRBD2 (6 bases). Trimming cost V 4 bases and J 2 bases, with 9 bases left between them. Germline V gives CDR1 SGHNT, CDR2 YYREEE (reference sequence). This CDR3 is built from 14 residues. CDR3 region: CASSQGLNTGELFF. Written as DNA, the CDR3 is TGTGCCAGCAGCCAGGGACTTAACACCGGGGAGCTGTTTTTT.